This TCR beta chain was captured by sequencing in a study of cytotoxic CD8 clonotypes in ibrutinib-treated CLL. Across the study: The authors obtained response samples at a median of approximately 12 months of treatment, range 6 to 36. Mean per-sample yields comprised roughly 260,000 productive templates and approximately 97,000 productive rearrangements. General observations from the study: Stable or contracted on treatment, public clonotypes were also uncommon. In comparison with age-matched healthy donors, baseline clonality was higher and tracked circulating CD8+ T-cell counts.

Repertoires were generated with immunoSEQ multiplex PCR, while TCRdb's copy carries only in-frame clones and drops some. The data contain 50,000 or so clones, 45% to 60% of them singletons. A remark on this clone: The target antigen is unknown.

Material: PBMCs, obtained after 24 months of ibrutinib treatment. This TCR derives from a human donor with chronic lymphocytic leukemia.

CDR3 loop: CASSSSLAGGLETQYF. DNA for the CDR3: TGTGCCAGCAGCTCCTCACTAGCGGGGGGGCTGGAGACCCAGTACTTC. V and J are TRBV5-4 and TRBJ2-5, with TRBD2 identical over 13 bases. Germline lookup yields CDR1 SGHNT and CDR2 YYREEE (reference sequence). CDR3 length equals 16 residues. The ends lost 3 bases at V and 5 bases at J; junction bases unmatched: 7.